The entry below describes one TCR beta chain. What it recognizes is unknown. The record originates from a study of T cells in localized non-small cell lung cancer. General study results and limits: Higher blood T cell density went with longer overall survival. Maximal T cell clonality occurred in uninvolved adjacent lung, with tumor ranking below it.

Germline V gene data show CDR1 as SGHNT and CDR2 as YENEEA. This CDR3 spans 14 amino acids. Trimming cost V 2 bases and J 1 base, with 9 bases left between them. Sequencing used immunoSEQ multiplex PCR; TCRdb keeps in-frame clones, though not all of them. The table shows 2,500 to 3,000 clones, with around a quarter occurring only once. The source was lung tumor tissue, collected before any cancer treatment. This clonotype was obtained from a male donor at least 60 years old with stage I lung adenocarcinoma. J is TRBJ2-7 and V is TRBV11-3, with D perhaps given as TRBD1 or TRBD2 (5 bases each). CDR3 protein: CASSLRDGSYEQYF. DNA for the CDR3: TGTGCCAGCAGCTTACGGGACGGGTCCTACGAGCAGTACTTC.